Here is one T cell receptor (beta chain) with its context. Its antigen is not known. 5'RACE, which relied on constant-segment primers, yielded TCR alpha and TCR beta cDNA libraries carrying sample barcodes and UMIs. MiXCR was run by TCRdb on the 5' RACE reads, yielding one entry per CDR3 protein. Of about 290,000 distinct CDR3 sequences in the sample, more than 15% were seen once. The sample is drawn from a study of T-cell memory formation after mild COVID-19. Overall study findings and caveats: In second-wave clones peaking day 37, SARS-CoV-2 specificity remained unconfirmed. Later expanders leaned CD4+, whereas day 15 to 85 contracting clones were balanced CD4/CD8.

J was trimmed by 2 bases and V by 6 bases; bases with no gene match: 8. The CDR3 totals 15 residues. Looked up from germline, CDR1 is MNHEY and CDR2 is SVGAGI. Sequenced: PBMCs or a T cell subset sorted from them (not recorded which). The TCR was taken from a man younger than 35 who had mild COVID-19 (a few samples of this study predate the infection). Cell type and time point are not known. This chain joins TRBV6-5 and TRBJ2-5; 8 bases line up with TRBD1. CDR3: CASRIRGTGQETQYF. In DNA, the CDR3 is TGTGCCAGCAGAATCAGGGGGACAGGACAAGAGACCCAGTACTTC.